This T cell receptor beta chain was found in a study of T-cell memory formation after mild COVID-19. Whole-study context: Largely donor-specific sequence clusters came from a couple of donors.

This clonotype was counted between two and nine times. Its target is not known. The V end was cut by 4 bases, the J end by 2 bases, with 16 bases between. The germline CDR1 and CDR2 sequences are SGHTA and FQGNSA. CDR3 length: 16 residues. Study-wide points: That cross-reactive memory joined was suggested by some responding clones appearing in pre-infection memory. Mostly located in CM and EM were contracting CD4+ clones, with contracting CD8+ clones located in EMRA.

Constant-segment primers were used for 5'RACE, and the resulting TCR alpha and TCR beta cDNA libraries carried sample barcodes and UMIs. TCRdb re-called the 5' RACE reads with MiXCR, one entry per CDR3 protein. The table lists 350,000 to 450,000 distinct CDR3 sequences, around 27% of them singletons, with approximately 13% in the top ten. V and J are TRBV7-2 and TRBJ2-3, with D possibly matching TRBD2 (6 bases). This receptor was identified in an adult woman who had mild COVID-19 (a few samples of this study predate the infection). Cell type and time point are not known. What was sequenced was PBMCs or a T cell subset sorted from them (not recorded which). Written as DNA, the CDR3 is TGTGCCAGCAGCTCGTCGCCGGGACTTTTCACAGATACGCAGTATTTT. It encodes CASSSSPGLFTDTQYF.